Presented here are 27 T cell receptor beta chains from one specimen sequenced in a study of blood T cells in healthy people across ages. For the second PCR, which ran for roughly 6 to 12 cycles, a sample-barcoded 5' primer and a J-beta primer mix were used. One entry per CDR3 protein, called by TCRdb with MiXCR from the 5' RACE reads. Of around 1,800,000 distinct CDR3 sequences listed, approximately 39% are singletons. The sequencing input was blood. These receptors originate from a human donor in good health.

This rearrangement joins TRBV4-1 to TRBJ1-1; D gene uncertain. V was trimmed by 3 bases and J by 4 bases, leaving 18 bases between them. There are 16 residues in the CDR3. Germline assignment: CDR1 MGHRA and CDR2 YSYEKL. As DNA, the CDR3 is TGCGCCAGCAGCCACCCACCGGGGAGGGTCCCCACTGAAGCTTTCTTT. Amino acids: CASSHPPGRVPTEAFF.

The chain employs TRBV10-3 and TRBJ2-4; 8 bases agree with TRBD1. The DNA end favors TRBJ2-5, so the J call may be wrong. There are 13 residues in the CDR3. CDR1 and CDR2 from the germline V gene are ENHRY and SYGVKD. Here the CDR3 DNA reads TGTGCCATCTCAGGGGGCACCCAAGAGACCCAGTACTTC. Residues: CAISGGTQETQYF.

The chain uses TRBV5-5 and TRBJ2-1; D not certain. V lost 0 bases to trimming and J lost 2 bases, with 9 bases between them. The germline V gene has CDR1 SGHKS and CDR2 YYEKEE (reference sequence). The CDR3 consists of 15 residues. Here the CDR3 reads CASSLVLNAYNEQFF. The DNA for the CDR3 is TGTGCCAGCAGCTTGGTACTGAACGCCTACAATGAGCAGTTCTTC. The entire variable domain, with the rest obtained from reference TRBV5-5 and TRBJ2-1, is as follows: DAGVTQSPTHLIKTRGQQVTLRCSPISGHKSVSWYQQVLGQGPQFIFQYYEKEERGRGNFPDRFSARQFPNYSSELNVNALLLGDSALYLCASSLVLNAYNEQFFGPGTRLTVL.

The V and J genes are TRBV7-2 and TRBJ2-7; D may be TRBD1 (5 bases). V was cut by 1 base and J by 3 bases, with 13 bases left in between. CDR1 SGHTA and CDR2 FQGNSA come from the germline V gene. This CDR3 is 15 amino acids long. Here the CDR3 DNA reads TGTGCCAGCAGCTTAGATCCCAACAGGTTCTACGAGCAGTACTTC. Translated, it gives CASSLDPNRFYEQYF.

The rearrangement joins TRBV12-3 or TRBV12-4 to TRBJ2-3; 8 bases line up with TRBD2. With V trimmed by 5 bases and J by 6 bases, 10 bases remained unmatched. This CDR3 contains 15 residues. The CDR3 loop reads CASSIPWRGADTQYF. The CDR3, as DNA: TGTGCCAGCAGTATCCCATGGCGGGGGGCGGATACGCAGTATTTT.

Comment on this clonotype: One end of the junction does not line up with germline, which may come from a read error. The rearrangement links TRBV5-1 to TRBJ1-2; no clear D gene. This CDR3 comprises 13 residues. The germline CDR1 and CDR2 sequences are SGHRS and YFSETQ. CDR3 bases: TGCGCCAGCAGCTTCAACAGTAACTATGGCTGCACCTTC. This translates into CASSFNSNYGCTF.

The chain joins TRBV4-1 to TRBJ2-7; possible D gene TRBD1, 7 bases. This CDR3 is built from 16 residues. Between the trimmed V and J ends, which lost 1 base and 3 bases, there was a span of 16 bases. Germline V CDR1 and CDR2: MGHRA, YSYEKL. CDR3 nucleotide sequence: TGCGCCAGCAGCCAAGGGGTTCAGGGGGGTATCTACGAGCAGTACTTC. It codes for CASSQGVQGGIYEQYF.

V is TRBV12-3 or TRBV12-4 and J is TRBJ1-2; D gene uncertain. V gave up 7 bases and J gave up 7 bases, with 16 bases separating them. This CDR3 contains 13 residues. The CDR3 DNA follows: TGTGCCAGCACCGGAAGAGAGATACTTGGCTACACCTTC. Its translation is CASTGREILGYTF.

As regards this clonotype: This clone may be a read error of a much larger clone one base away. The chain couples TRBV2 to TRBJ2-5; D gene uncertain. Germline CDR1 reads SNHLY; CDR2 reads FYNNEI. The CDR3 runs 14 residues. V lost 2 bases and J lost 3, with 10 bases in between. CDR3 in amino acids: CASSEKRRKETQYF. The CDR3 nucleotides are TGTGCCAGCAGTGAAAAGAGACGTAAAGAGACCCAGTACTTC.

This chain uses TRBV7-3 with TRBJ2-2, with a tentative D call TRBD2 (5 bases). There are 15 residues in the CDR3. Deletions cut 0 bases from V and 6 bases from J, with 11 bases between. Germline V lookup: CDR1 SGHTA, CDR2 FQGTGA. The CDR3 DNA follows: TGTGCCAGCAGCTTAACTTTCTCGCGGGCCGGGGAGCTGTTTTTT. This gives the protein CASSLTFSRAGELFF.

V and J are TRBV15 and TRBJ2-7; no definite D call. The germline gives CDR1 LNHNV, CDR2 YYDKDF (reference sequence). The CDR3 extends over 14 amino acids. V lost 1 base and J lost 3, with 10 bases in between. The CDR3 loop reads CATSRGTKGYEQYF. The DNA for the CDR3 is TGTGCCACCAGCAGAGGTACGAAAGGCTACGAGCAGTACTTC.

Only a few counts were recorded for this clonotype. The chain employs TRBV5-1 and TRBJ2-1; tentatively, D is TRBD1 or TRBD2 (7 bases each). Germline V lookup: CDR1 SGHRS, CDR2 YFSETQ. The length of the CDR3 is 16 residues. Trimming pared 6 bases from V and 0 bases from J, leaving 16 bases between. The CDR3 nucleotides read TGCGCCAGCACCCGGGGAGGGGGCCTCTCCTACAATGAGCAGTTCTTC. Translation: CASTRGGGLSYNEQFF.

This clonotype was seen just once. The rearrangement uses TRBV6-5 and TRBJ1-1, with D tentatively TRBD1 (6 bases). The CDR3 extends over 14 amino acids. CDR1 MNHEY and CDR2 SVGAGI come from the germline V gene. The V end was cut by 2 bases, the J end by 3 bases, with 10 bases between. For the CDR3, the DNA is TGTGCCAGCAGTTACCGGGGGACATACACTGAAGCTTTCTTT. This gives the protein CASSYRGTYTEAFF.

The rearrangement links TRBV7-3 to TRBJ2-7, with 7 bases aligning to TRBD2. CDR3 length: 17 amino acids. J lost 0 bases, V lost 5 bases, and 13 bases had no gene match. Germline CDR1 is SGHTA and CDR2 is FQGTGA. CDR3 loop: CASSPFQRELGSYEQYF. CDR3 bases: TGTGCCAGCAGCCCCTTTCAGCGGGAATTGGGCTCCTACGAGCAGTACTTC.

The CDR3 DNA reads as TGTGCCAGCAACCGATTAGGTCTACAAGAGACCCAGTACTTC. Amino acids: CASNRLGLQETQYF. J is TRBJ2-5 and V is TRBV4-2; D gene ambiguous. The CDR3 totals 14 residues. Germline V CDR1 and CDR2: LGHNA, YNFKEQ. Trimming stripped 7 bases from V and 2 bases from J, with 14 bases between.

The chain has TRBV7-8 and TRBJ1-2, with 7 bases that match TRBD1. With V trimmed by 4 bases and J by 0 bases, 5 bases remained unmatched. Germline V gene data show CDR1 as SGHVS and CDR2 as FQNEAQ. The CDR3 is 15 residues long. CDR3 loop: CASSSDRASNYGYTF. The CDR3 nucleotides read TGTGCCAGCAGCTCCGACAGGGCCTCTAACTATGGCTACACCTTC.

This clonotype occurred a few times. CDR3 loop: CAITRDTQNYGYTF. The CDR3 DNA reads as TGTGCCATCACCCGGGACACGCAAAACTATGGCTACACCTTC. The rearrangement joins TRBV10-3 to TRBJ1-2, with D perhaps matching TRBD1 (6 bases). The CDR3 extends over 14 amino acids. Trimming stripped 7 bases from V and 2 bases from J, with 14 bases between. Germline V CDR1 and CDR2: ENHRY, SYGVKD.

This clonotype was seen more than once but under ten times. The chain is built from TRBV28 and TRBJ2-7; 10 bases are shared with TRBD1. The V and J ends lost 4 bases and 3 bases, in that order; junction bases with no gene match: 9. The CDR3 length is 16 residues. Germline V gives CDR1 MDHEN, CDR2 SYDVKM. The CDR3 DNA sequence: TGTGCCAGCAGTTCTACCGGGACAGGGGTCATCTACGAGCAGTACTTC. This sequence encodes CASSSTGTGVIYEQYF. The complete variable domain, with remaining parts taken from reference TRBV28 and TRBJ2-7, reads DVKVTQSSRYLVKRTGEKVFLECVQDMDHENMFWYRQDPGLGLRLIYFSYDVKMKEKGDIPEGYSVSREKKERFSLILESASTNQTSMYLCASSSTGTGVIYEQYFGPGTRLTVT.

This chain links TRBV27 with TRBJ1-1; 12 bases line up with TRBD1. The CDR3 loop spans 15 amino acids. The trim removed 3 bases at V and 3 bases at J, leaving 2 bases unmatched. CDR1 and CDR2 from the germline V gene are MNHEY and SMNVEV (reference sequence). For the CDR3, the DNA is TGTGCCAGCAGTTTGGGACAGGGGGCGGACACTGAAGCTTTCTTT. Translating it yields CASSLGQGADTEAFF.

The chain joins TRBV12-3 or TRBV12-4 to TRBJ1-1, with 7 bases matching TRBD1. Trimming cost V 6 bases and J 7 bases; bases outside gene matches: 8. The CDR3 is made up of 13 amino acids. This chain's CDR3 is CASSLTGAIEAFF. The CDR3 bases are TGTGCCAGCAGCCTCACAGGGGCGATTGAAGCTTTCTTT.

The chain has TRBV6-2 or TRBV6-3 and TRBJ2-3; D is undetermined. Between the trimmed V and J ends, which lost 6 bases and 3 bases, there was a span of 13 bases. This CDR3 is 14 amino acids long. The V gene's germline CDR1 is MNHEY and CDR2 SVGEGT. DNA of the CDR3: TGTGCCAGCAGCCCTACCAGTCTGACAGATACGCAGTATTTT. Translated, it gives CASSPTSLTDTQYF.

This clonotype was detected only a few times. This rearrangement joins TRBV20-1 to TRBJ2-7, with 7 bases aligning to TRBD1. CDR1 DFQATT and CDR2 SNEGSKA come from the germline V gene (reference sequence). This CDR3 region has 14 residues. The junction had 7 bases not matched to a gene; V was cut back by 5 bases and J by 0 bases. The CDR3 region is CSAGAAGGSYEQYF. Written as DNA, the CDR3 is TGCAGTGCTGGGGCGGCAGGGGGCTCCTACGAGCAGTACTTC.

This chain links TRBV29-1 with TRBJ1-2, with a tentative D call TRBD1 (6 bases). CDR3 length equals 14 residues. Trimming shortened V by 0 bases and J by 1 base, and 9 bases separated the two germline ends. Germline CDR1 and CDR2: SQVTM and ANQGSEA. The CDR3 bases are TGCAGCGTTGAAGACGGGGGCCTTAACTATGGCTACACCTTC. Translating it yields CSVEDGGLNYGYTF.

The chain has TRBV5-1 and TRBJ2-1; D is unclear. The CDR3 is made up of 14 amino acids. Deletions cut 0 bases from V and 4 bases from J, with 8 bases between. Germline V gene sequence: CDR1 SGHRS, CDR2 YFSETQ. CDR3: CASSLADPYNEQFF. The CDR3 nucleotides read TGCGCCAGCAGCTTGGCGGACCCTTACAATGAGCAGTTCTTC.

There are a few counts of this clonotype. V gene TRBV20-1 combines with J gene TRBJ1-5; no clear D gene. Between the trimmed V and J ends, which lost 0 bases and 3 bases, there was a span of 9 bases. This CDR3 is 14 amino acids long. Germline V gene sequence: CDR1 DFQATT, CDR2 SNEGSKA (reference sequence). As DNA, the CDR3 is TGCAGTGCTAGAGAATTAGCCTCCAATCAGCCCCAGCATTTT. It specifies CSARELASNQPQHF.

CDR3 sequence: CASSLGSGWGEQYF. The CDR3 DNA reads TGTGCCAGCAGCTTGGGGTCCGGTTGGGGGGAGCAGTACTTC. V is TRBV5-4 and J is TRBJ2-4, with a weak D call TRBD2 (6 bases). This CDR3 is built from 14 residues. With 0 bases removed from V and 13 bases from J, the gap between germline ends came to 17 bases. CDR1 is SGHNT and CDR2 is YYREEE in the germline V gene (reference sequence).

Note on this clonotype: This sequence may be a read error, since a much larger clone differs from it by one base. The chain is built from TRBV29-1 and TRBJ2-5, with 10 nucleotides matching TRBD2. The J call is doubtful: the DNA matches TRBJ2-7 better. The CDR3 is 13 amino acids. Per germline, CDR1 SQVTM and CDR2 ANQGSEA. The DNA of the CDR3 is TGCAGCGGTCTAGCGGGGGAAGAGAGCGAGCAGTACTTC. Protein product: CSGLAGEESEQYF.